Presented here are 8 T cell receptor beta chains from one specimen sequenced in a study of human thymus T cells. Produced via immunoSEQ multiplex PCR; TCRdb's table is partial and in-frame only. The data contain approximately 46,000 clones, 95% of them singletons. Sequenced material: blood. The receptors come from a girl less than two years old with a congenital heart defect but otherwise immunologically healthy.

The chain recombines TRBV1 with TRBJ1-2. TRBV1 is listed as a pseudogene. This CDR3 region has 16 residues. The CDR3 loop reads CTSRDSILRKTYGYTF. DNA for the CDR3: TGCACCAGCAGGGATTCGATTTTGCGAAAGACCTATGGCTACACCTTC.

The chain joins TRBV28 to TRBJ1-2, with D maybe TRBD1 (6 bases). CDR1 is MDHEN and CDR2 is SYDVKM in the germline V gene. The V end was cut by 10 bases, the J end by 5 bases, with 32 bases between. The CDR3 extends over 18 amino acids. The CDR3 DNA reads TGTGCCACCGACCCCCGTGTGGGGCGGCATCAGGGGATTTATGGCTACACCTTC. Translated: CATDPRVGRHQGIYGYTF.

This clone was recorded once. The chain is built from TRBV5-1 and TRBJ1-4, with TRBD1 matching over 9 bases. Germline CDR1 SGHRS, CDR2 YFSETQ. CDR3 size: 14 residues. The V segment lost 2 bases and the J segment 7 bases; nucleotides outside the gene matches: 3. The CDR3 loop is CASSFGQGSEKLFF. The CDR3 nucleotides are TGCGCCAGCAGCTTCGGACAGGGGTCTGAAAAACTGTTTTTT.

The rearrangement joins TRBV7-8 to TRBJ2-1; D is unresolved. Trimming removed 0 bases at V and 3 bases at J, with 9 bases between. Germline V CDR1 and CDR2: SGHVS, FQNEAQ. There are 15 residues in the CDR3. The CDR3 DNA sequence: TGTGCCAGCAGCTTAGCGGGATACAACTACAATGAGCAGTTCTTC. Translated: CASSLAGYNYNEQFF.

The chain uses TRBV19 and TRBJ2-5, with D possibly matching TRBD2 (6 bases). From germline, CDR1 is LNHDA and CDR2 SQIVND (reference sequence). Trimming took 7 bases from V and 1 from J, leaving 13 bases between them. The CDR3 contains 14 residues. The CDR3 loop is CASTFKRVQETQYF. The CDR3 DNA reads TGTGCCAGTACCTTCAAGCGGGTCCAAGAGACCCAGTACTTC.

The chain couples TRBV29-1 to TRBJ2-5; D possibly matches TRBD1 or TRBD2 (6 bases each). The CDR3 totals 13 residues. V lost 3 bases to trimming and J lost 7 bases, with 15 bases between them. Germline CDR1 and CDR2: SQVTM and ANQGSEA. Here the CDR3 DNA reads TGCAGCGTTGATTTAGGGGGAGGTGGGACCCAGTACTTC. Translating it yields CSVDLGGGGTQYF.

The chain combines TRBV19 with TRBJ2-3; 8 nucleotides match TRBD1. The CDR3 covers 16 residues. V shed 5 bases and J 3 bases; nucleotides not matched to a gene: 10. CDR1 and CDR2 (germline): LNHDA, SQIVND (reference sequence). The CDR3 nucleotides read TGTGCCAGTAGTGCAAGACAGGGGCTGAGGACAGATACGCAGTATTTT. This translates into CASSARQGLRTDTQYF.

CDR3 sequence reads: CASKRRESYEQYF. The DNA for the CDR3 is TGTGCCAGCAAACGCCGGGAGTCCTACGAGCAGTACTTC. This chain joins TRBV25-1 and TRBJ2-7; tentative D call: TRBD2 (6 bases). Germline V gene data show CDR1 as MGHDK and CDR2 as SYGVNS. Trimming took off 7 bases at V and 1 base at J, with 11 bases between the two ends. CDR3 size: 13 residues.